Listed below are T cell receptor beta chains from one sample, sequenced in a study of Ad26.COV2.S vaccination and SARS-CoV-2 variants. Assay: immunoSEQ multiplex PCR; the TCRdb copy retains only in-frame clones and omits some. Among about 350,000 clones listed, approximately 90% were seen once. The starting material was peripheral blood, obtained in a trial of Ad26.COV2.S vaccine versus placebo. These receptors came from a person aged 18 to 59 who received the Ad26.COV2.S COVID-19 vaccine or a placebo. CDR3s include the opening cysteine and the closing phenylalanine or tryptophan.

cdr3_aa	v_call	j_call
CASSQVNRVHEQFF	TRBV4-2	TRBJ2-1
CASSQDDGTGLSNEQFF	TRBV4-2	TRBJ2-1
CASSLKGPRSPLHF	TRBV28	TRBJ1-6
CASSSSSASRTDTQYF	TRBV28	TRBJ2-3
CASSQDGGAFF	TRBV4-3	TRBJ1-1
CASNSPGGLGTGELFF	TRBV19	TRBJ2-2
CASSPRGGWNTEAFF	TRBV5-6	TRBJ1-1
CASSPGRNTIYF	TRBV6-6	TRBJ1-3
CASSSLDRRTEAFF	TRBV6-2/TRBV6-3	TRBJ1-1
CASSSTGTGSGYTF	TRBV11-1	TRBJ1-2
CSASERLAGSKQFF	TRBV20-1	TRBJ2-1
CASTGDRGGYEQYF	TRBV7-2	TRBJ2-7
CAITGDHEQFF	TRBV28	TRBJ2-1
CAWSPGTEAFF	TRBV30	TRBJ1-1
CASSVAQGAMIPDTQYF	TRBV9	TRBJ2-3
CASMDGLGSNQPQHF	TRBV6-5	TRBJ1-5
CASSPAWGSGELFF	TRBV18	TRBJ2-2
CASSIGQTLKGQPQHF	TRBV6-2/TRBV6-3	TRBJ1-5
CSVEGYRKEYNEQFF	TRBV29-1	TRBJ2-1
CASSYPGYEQYF	TRBV6-2/TRBV6-3	TRBJ2-7